One and the same sample provided the 4 T cell receptor beta chains below, sequenced in a study of T cell responses to AZD1222 COVID-19 vaccine. Produced via immunoSEQ multiplex PCR; TCRdb's table is partial and in-frame only. The repertoire holds some 130,000 clones, with more than 85% as singletons. Here the sequenced sample was peripheral blood, taken on day 0 of AZD1222 vaccination. The receptors derive from an adult in good health.

This sequence joins TRBV10-3 and TRBJ2-6; 9 nucleotides align to TRBD1. CDR3 length: 18 amino acids. V was pared by 6 bases and J by 0 bases, with 9 bases of the junction left unmatched. CDR1 and CDR2 from the germline V gene are ENHRY and SYGVKD. The CDR3, as DNA: TGTGCCATCAGGCCCGGGACAGGGCTTAACTCTGGGGCCAACGTCCTGACTTTC. This translates into CAIRPGTGLNSGANVLTF.

The chain couples TRBV5-6 to TRBJ1-2; 7 bases match TRBD1. V shed 7 bases, J shed 2 bases, and the junction held 8 bases outside the gene matches. Germline V gives CDR1 SGHDT, CDR2 YYEEEE. The CDR3 consists of 14 residues. This chain's CDR3 is CASVYTGANYGYTF. The DNA of the CDR3 is TGTGCCAGCGTTTACACAGGGGCGAACTATGGCTACACCTTC.

The V call is TRBV7-8, the J call TRBJ1-1, with D unresolved. Between the trimmed V and J ends, which lost 2 bases and 9 bases, there was a span of 16 bases. Germline-derived CDR1 and CDR2 are SGHVS and FQNEAQ. The CDR3 runs 14 residues. CDR3 protein: CASSLRKLPHQAFF. The CDR3, as DNA: TGTGCCAGCAGCTTAAGAAAATTACCTCATCAAGCTTTCTTT.

The chain couples TRBV27 to TRBJ1-2; no definite D call. Germline CDR1 MNHEY, CDR2 SMNVEV (reference sequence). V lost 5 bases and J 0 bases, leaving 10 bases between the germline ends. The CDR3 sequence is 14 residues long. In DNA, the CDR3 is TGTGCCAGCAGTCGAAACAAACCTAACTATGGCTACACCTTC. As protein: CASSRNKPNYGYTF.